Following are 4 T cell receptor beta chains from one sample sequenced in a study of CD8+ T cells in alopecia areata. TCR sequencing used cDNA made by reverse transcription of extracted RNA. The protocol was immunoSEQ multiplex PCR, while the TCRdb copy is restricted to in-frame clones and leaves out a portion. This table has 150,000 to 200,000 clones, 60% appearing once. Indicated treatment: oral pan-JAK inhibitor, 5-10 mg twice daily. Sequencing used CD4+ T cells sorted from blood, obtained at week 24, from a patient treated with tofacitinib. These receptors were taken from a human donor with alopecia areata.

A single count supports this clone. The gene calls are TRBV29-1 and TRBJ1-1; 8 nucleotides line up with TRBD1. V dropped 6 bases and J dropped 2; count of bases not matched to a gene: 14. The CDR3 has 16 amino acids. Germline assignment: CDR1 SQVTM and CDR2 ANQGSEA. DNA for the CDR3: TGCAGCGTCAAACAGGGGGTTGTGGGGGATAACACTGAAGCTTTCTTT. Its protein is CSVKQGVVGDNTEAFF.

The chain couples TRBV5-8 to TRBJ1-5; 10 nucleotides align to TRBD1. The CDR3 extends over 14 amino acids. V dropped 5 bases and J dropped 7; count of bases not matched to a gene: 6. The V gene's germline CDR1 is SGHTS and CDR2 YDEGEE. CDR3: CASSMGTGEQPQHF. The CDR3 DNA sequence: TGTGCCAGCAGTATGGGGACAGGGGAACAGCCCCAGCATTTT.

This chain uses TRBV5-1 with TRBJ1-2; unclear D gene. Germline V gene sequence: CDR1 SGHRS, CDR2 YFSETQ. The CDR3 is 13 amino acids. V was clipped by 4 bases and J by 1 base, with 8 bases between them. The CDR3 here is CASSMTDNYGYTF. CDR3 nucleotide sequence: TGCGCCAGCAGCATGACGGATAACTATGGCTACACCTTC.

A few counts support this clone. The chain joins TRBV10-3 to TRBJ1-6, with 7 bases that match TRBD1. The length of the CDR3 is 16 residues. Germline V gene sequence: CDR1 ENHRY, CDR2 SYGVKD. J lost 8 bases, V lost 4 bases, and 11 bases had no gene match. The CDR3 reads CAISVRAGTEDSPLHF. In DNA form, the CDR3 reads TGTGCCATCAGTGTTCGGGCCGGGACAGAGGATTCACCCCTCCACTTT.